What follows are 27 T cell receptor beta chains derived from one specimen sequenced in a study of blood T cell repertoires in COVID-19. Data came from immunoSEQ multiplex PCR; TCRdb stores just in-frame clones and leaves some out. The data hold about 260,000 clones, with 85% to 95% observed a single time. What was sequenced was PBMCs or T cells enriched from blood (not recorded which). The receptors were gathered from a man aged 35 to 55 who had been exposed to COVID-19.

The rearrangement links TRBV19 to TRBJ2-1, with 10 positions matching TRBD2. Trimming at V came to 4 bases and at J to 3 bases, leaving 21 bases not matched to a gene. The CDR3 extends over 21 amino acids. Germline V CDR1 and CDR2: LNHDA, SQIVND (reference sequence). The CDR3 nucleotides read TGTGCCAGTAGTACCTCCAGCGTTCCGGGACTAGCGACGAATTACTACAATGAGCAGTTCTTC. Amino acid sequence: CASSTSSVPGLATNYYNEQFF.

This chain joins TRBV18 and TRBJ1-3, with D hard to call. Germline V gives CDR1 KGHSH, CDR2 LQKENI. The CDR3 contains 14 residues. V lost 4 bases to trimming and J lost 0 bases, with 7 bases between them. CDR3 in DNA: TGTGCCAGCTCACGCGGTGTCTCTGGAAACACCATATATTTT. It is translated as CASSRGVSGNTIYF.

The V call is TRBV5-1, the J call TRBJ1-4, with TRBD1 matching 8 bases. The trim removed 2 bases at V and 7 bases at J, leaving 7 bases unmatched. The germline V gene encodes CDR1 SGHRS and CDR2 YFSETQ. The CDR3 runs to 15 residues. The CDR3 spells CASSFRGREFEKLFF. Written as DNA, the CDR3 is TGCGCCAGCAGCTTCAGGGGGCGGGAGTTTGAAAAACTGTTTTTT.

The chain uses TRBV19 and TRBJ1-5; weak D call: TRBD1 (6 bases). Germline V gene data show CDR1 as LNHDA and CDR2 as SQIVND (reference sequence). The V gene lost 3 bases and the J gene lost 1 base, with 13 bases spanning the gap. The CDR3 length is 16 residues. The CDR3 loop is CASSMYRDSSNQPQHF. CDR3 nucleotides: TGTGCCAGTAGTATGTACAGGGATTCCAGCAATCAGCCCCAGCATTTT.

The V and J genes are TRBV15 and TRBJ2-7; D possibly corresponds to TRBD1 (6 bases). Trimming removed 0 bases at V and 5 bases at J, with 14 bases between. Per the germline V gene, CDR1 is LNHNV and CDR2 is YYDKDF (reference sequence). The CDR3 runs 15 residues. The CDR3 is CATSRDHLGGNEQYF. CDR3 sequence (DNA): TGTGCCACCAGCAGAGATCATTTAGGGGGAAACGAGCAGTACTTC.

The chain links TRBV11-2 to TRBJ2-7, with unresolved D. The CDR3 covers 14 residues. In germline, CDR1 is SGHAT, CDR2 FQNNGV. V was pared by 3 bases and J by 7 bases, with 16 bases between. The DNA of the CDR3 is TGTGCCAGCAGCTTCATACGTCCTACGATTGAGCAGTACTTC. Protein: CASSFIRPTIEQYF.

The J gene is TRBJ1-1, the V gene TRBV28; perhaps TRBD1 as D (6 bases). The CDR3 contains 12 residues. Trimming shortened V by 9 bases and J by 0 bases, and 8 bases separated the two germline ends. Germline V gene data show CDR1 as MDHEN and CDR2 as SYDVKM. The CDR3 coding sequence is TGTGCCAGTGGGACATTGAACACTGAAGCTTTCTTT. Translation gives CASGTLNTEAFF.

The V gene is TRBV6-5, the J gene TRBJ1-1, with 8 bases lining up with TRBD1. CDR3 size: 16 residues. Germline V gene data show CDR1 as MNHEY and CDR2 as SVGAGI. J gave up 5 bases and V 2 bases, and 10 bases lay outside the gene matches. DNA of the CDR3: TGTGCCAGCAGTTACCCGGGGGCAGGGGGCTTTACTGAAGCTTTCTTT. This codes for CASSYPGAGGFTEAFF.

The gene calls are TRBV11-2 and TRBJ2-5; 8 nucleotides agree with TRBD2. The length of the CDR3 is 16 residues. Germline V gene sequence: CDR1 SGHAT, CDR2 FQNNGV. Germline trimming cut 3 bases from V and 4 bases from J; bases unmatched to any gene: 10. CDR3 coding DNA: TGTGCCAGCAGCTTTGGGGTAGCGGGAATAACAGAGACCCAGTACTTC. Its translation: CASSFGVAGITETQYF.

The chain employs TRBV10-3 and TRBJ1-6, with 9 bases fitting TRBD1. The CDR3 is 15 amino acids. CDR1 is ENHRY and CDR2 is SYGVKD in the germline V gene. V shed 2 bases, J shed 12 bases, and the junction held 8 bases outside the gene matches. DNA for the CDR3: TGTGCCATCAGTGAGGGACAGGGGAGAGGAAGACCCCTCCACTTT. Its protein product is CAISEGQGRGRPLHF.

J is TRBJ2-1 and V is TRBV30; 7 nucleotides agree with TRBD1. After removal of 2 bases from V and 7 bases from J, the junction contained 8 bases not matched to a gene. Germline V gene sequence: CDR1 GTSNPN, CDR2 SVGIG (reference sequence). The CDR3 consists of 14 residues. The CDR3 region has the DNA TGTGCCTGGAGTTCCCCGGGACAGCTAAATGAGCAGTTCTTC. Its protein is CAWSSPGQLNEQFF.

There are a few counts of this clone. The V gene is TRBV5-6, the J gene TRBJ1-5, with TRBD1 matching 7 bases. Per the germline V gene, CDR1 is SGHDT and CDR2 is YYEEEE. There are 15 residues in the CDR3. J was trimmed by 5 bases and V by 0 bases; bases with no gene match: 5. CDR3 bases: TGTGCCAGCAGCTTGGGTGCCAGGGGGGATCAGCCCCAGCATTTT. Translating it yields CASSLGARGDQPQHF.

The rearrangement links TRBV9 to TRBJ2-2, with D tentatively TRBD2 (5 bases). The V gene lost 3 bases and the J gene lost 4 bases, with 13 bases spanning the gap. This CDR3 comprises 15 residues. Germline CDR1 SGDLS, CDR2 YYNGEE. The CDR3 bases are TGTGCCAGCAGCGGAGGGTTCGGGTTCACCGGGGAGCTGTTTTTT. It encodes CASSGGFGFTGELFF.

This clone was seen a handful of times. The chain couples TRBV3-1 (or the pseudogene TRBV3-2) to TRBJ2-7, with D possibly being TRBD2 (6 bases). CDR1 is LGHDT, CDR2 YNNKEL, per germline (reference sequence). The CDR3 contains 12 residues. V was cut by 5 bases and J by 5 bases, with 10 bases left in between. The CDR3 is CASSVRTNEQYF. The CDR3 bases are TGTGCCAGCAGCGTTCGGACTAACGAGCAGTACTTC.

This chain links TRBV11-2 with TRBJ2-7; the match to TRBD1 covers 7 bases. V shed 4 bases and J 2 bases; nucleotides not matched to a gene: 11. This CDR3 spans 16 amino acids. Germline CDR1 is SGHAT and CDR2 is FQNNGV. The CDR3 DNA follows: TGTGCCAGCAGCTCCTTAACAGGGGAAGGGCCCTACGAGCAGTACTTC. Amino acid sequence: CASSSLTGEGPYEQYF.

The V and J genes are TRBV5-1 and TRBJ2-1; 10 bases map to TRBD2. CDR1 is SGHRS, CDR2 YFSETQ, per germline. V lost 0 bases to trimming and J lost 8 bases; unmatched junction nucleotides: 2. The CDR3 runs 14 residues. CDR3 coding DNA: TGCGCCAGCAGCTTGGCTAGCGGGAGCTATGAGCAGTTCTTC. Its translation: CASSLASGSYEQFF.

The chain employs TRBV29-1 and TRBJ1-1, with TRBD1 as a possible D gene (6 bases). The germline V and J ends were trimmed by 7 bases and 11 bases, with 14 bases remaining between them. The germline CDR1 and CDR2 sequences are SQVTM and ANQGSEA. This CDR3 is built from 10 residues. CDR3 sequence (DNA): TGCAGCGCCGAACAGGGTTCGGCTTTCTTT. This translates into CSAEQGSAFF.

DNA for the CDR3: TGTGCCAGCAGCGTATTGGGACAGGGACCCACAGATACGCAGTATTTT. As protein: CASSVLGQGPTDTQYF. The rearrangement uses TRBV9 and TRBJ2-3, with 9 bases identical to TRBD1. From germline, CDR1 is SGDLS and CDR2 YYNGEE. V lost 1 base to trimming and J lost 2 bases; unmatched junction nucleotides: 5. This CDR3 is built from 16 residues.

V and J are TRBV9 and TRBJ2-1, with D unresolved. V was trimmed by 3 bases and J by 0 bases, leaving 10 bases between them. Germline assignment: CDR1 SGDLS and CDR2 YYNGEE. This CDR3 is built from 15 residues. The CDR3 DNA reads as TGTGCCAGCAGCGAGAGTAGTAGCTCCTACAATGAGCAGTTCTTC. Protein product: CASSESSSSYNEQFF.

The rearrangement joins TRBV27 to TRBJ2-1; the D gene is possibly TRBD2 (6 bases). The V end was cut by 6 bases, the J end by 0 bases, with 21 bases between. Per germline, CDR1 MNHEY and CDR2 SMNVEV (reference sequence). There are 18 residues in the CDR3. In nucleotides, the CDR3 is TGTGCCAGCAGCGGACTACTCGCGGGGTCAAGCTCCTACAATGAGCAGTTCTTC. Translated: CASSGLLAGSSSYNEQFF.

The chain has TRBV27 and TRBJ2-7; 7 bases are a match to TRBD1. Germline trimming cut 6 bases from V and 1 base from J; bases unmatched to any gene: 3. CDR3 length: 13 residues. Germline V lookup: CDR1 MNHEY, CDR2 SMNVEV (reference sequence). Here the CDR3 DNA reads TGTGCCAGCAGCCTGGACAGGTCCTACGAGCAGTACTTC. Its protein product is CASSLDRSYEQYF.

The chain has TRBV2 and TRBJ1-2; D is perhaps TRBD1 (6 bases). Between the trimmed V and J ends, which lost 8 bases and 3 bases, there was a span of 13 bases. The germline CDR1 and CDR2 sequences are SNHLY and FYNNEI. This CDR3 has 13 residues. The CDR3 DNA follows: TGTGCCAGCGGGGGGGACACTTACTATGGCTACACCTTC. Residues: CASGGDTYYGYTF.

The V gene is TRBV24-1, the J gene TRBJ2-7; a weak D match, TRBD1 (8 bases). The CDR3 contains 15 residues. V was clipped by 4 bases and J by 2 bases, with 14 bases between them. In germline, CDR1 is KGHDR, CDR2 SFDVKD. The CDR3 DNA reads as TGTGCCACCAGTGAGAGCGGGACAGGAGCCTACGAGCAGTACTTC. This encodes CATSESGTGAYEQYF.

A few counts support this clone. The chain is built from TRBV9 and TRBJ2-7; perhaps TRBD2 as D (5 bases). V was clipped by 4 bases and J by 0 bases, with 11 bases between them. CDR3 length: 14 residues. The germline CDR1 and CDR2 sequences are SGDLS and YYNGEE. The DNA of the CDR3 is TGTGCCAGCAGCTATGACGGGGACTCCTACGAGCAGTACTTC. Translated: CASSYDGDSYEQYF. The variable domain in full, with the rest retrieved from reference TRBV9 and TRBJ2-7, is DSGVTQTPKHLITATGQRVTLRCSPRSGDLSVYWYQQSLDQGLQFLIQYYNGEERAKGNILERFSAQQFPDLHSELNLSSLELGDSALYFCASSYDGDSYEQYFGPGTRLTVT.

To note about this clone: Other DNA sequences in the same sample also yield this CDR3. The rearrangement links TRBV6-5 to TRBJ2-1, with 11 bases fitting TRBD2. The ends lost 3 bases at V and 4 bases at J; junction bases unmatched: 2. Germline lookup yields CDR1 MNHEY and CDR2 SVGAGI. The CDR3 consists of 15 residues. The CDR3 loop reads CASSYGTSGYNEQFF. CDR3 in DNA: TGTGCCAGCAGTTATGGGACTAGCGGATACAATGAGCAGTTCTTC.

The chain couples TRBV3-1 (or the pseudogene TRBV3-2) to TRBJ2-5; 7 nucleotides match TRBD1. V lost 4 bases to trimming and J lost 2 bases; unmatched junction nucleotides: 4. The CDR3 has 14 amino acids. Germline CDR1 LGHDT, CDR2 YNNKEL (reference sequence). This chain's CDR3 is CASSLTGVQETQYF. In DNA form, the CDR3 reads TGTGCCAGCAGCCTCACAGGGGTGCAAGAGACCCAGTACTTC.

The chain uses TRBV21-1 and TRBJ2-5; the table's D gene call, TRBD2, was not cross checked with the DNA. TRBV21-1 corresponds to a pseudogene. There are 18 residues in the CDR3. In DNA, the CDR3 is TGTGCCAGCAGCCATGCCCCGGGACTAGCGGAGGGAGGTGAGACCCAGTACTTC. Its translation: CASSHAPGLAEGGETQYF.